These 8 T cell receptor beta chains came from one sample sequenced in a study of blood T cell repertoires in COVID-19 (dated by TCRdb to 2020 to 2022). Library preparation was by the immunoSEQ multiplex PCR assay. Held by TCRdb, this immuneACCESS table contains in-frame sequences only and omits some clones. Under half of the omission traces to an unresolved V gene where checked; the cause of the rest is unknown. The sample includes 150,000 to 200,000 clones, with around four fifths observed a single time. The top ten hold more than 5% of the sample. The sample taken for sequencing was peripheral blood. These receptor sequences come from a woman aged 25-40 years with acute or convalescent COVID-19.

The gene calls are TRBV2 and TRBJ1-6; D call uncertain. CDR1 SNHLY and CDR2 FYNNEI come from the germline V gene. Trimming cost V 4 bases and J 6 bases, with 19 bases left between them. The CDR3 is 17 amino acids. In DNA, the CDR3 is TGTGCCAGCAGTGGCTCGAGGAGCCGACGCCTTAATTCACCCCTCCACTTT. Translating it yields CASSGSRSRRLNSPLHF.

This clone was counted at least ten times. J is TRBJ2-3 and V is TRBV2, with 8 positions matching TRBD2. The CDR3 spans 15 residues. The ends lost 6 bases at V and 0 bases at J; junction bases unmatched: 5. Per germline, CDR1 SNHLY and CDR2 FYNNEI. Written as DNA, the CDR3 is TGTGCCAGCAGAATAGCGGGAAAGAGCACAGATACGCAGTATTTT. It codes for CASRIAGKSTDTQYF.

The chain links TRBV6-5 to TRBJ2-5, with a possible D match to TRBD1 (6 bases). V shed 0 bases and J shed 5 bases, with 10 bases lying between them. CDR1 is MNHEY, CDR2 SVGAGI, per germline. CDR3 length: 14 amino acids. In nucleotides, the CDR3 is TGTGCCAGCAGTTACTCGTGGGGGCCGGAGACCCAGTACTTC. This sequence encodes CASSYSWGPETQYF.

This chain connects TRBV7-2 to TRBJ2-1, with TRBD2 as a possible D gene (6 bases). The CDR3 contains 16 residues. Germline-derived CDR1 and CDR2 are SGHTA and FQGNSA. V gave up 0 bases and J gave up 4 bases, with 13 bases separating them. The CDR3 DNA reads as TGTGCCAGCAGCTTAGCCGGGACTCAAACATACAATGAGCAGTTCTTC. Protein: CASSLAGTQTYNEQFF.

This clone was recorded a few times. The chain combines TRBV5-1 with TRBJ1-4; 9 bases map to TRBD1. CDR1 SGHRS and CDR2 YFSETQ come from the germline V gene. The CDR3 covers 15 residues. Trimming removed 0 bases from V and 7 bases from J; junction bases left unmatched: 4. Here the CDR3 reads CASSLAGTGTEKLFF. The CDR3 DNA sequence: TGCGCCAGCAGCTTGGCCGGGACAGGGACTGAAAAACTGTTTTTT.

J is TRBJ2-7 and V is TRBV29-1; 8 bases line up with TRBD1. This CDR3 spans 11 amino acids. J was trimmed by 6 bases and V by 4 bases; bases with no gene match: 2. Germline V gene sequence: CDR1 SQVTM, CDR2 ANQGSEA. CDR3 region: CSVAGGREQYF. The DNA of the CDR3 is TGCAGCGTTGCAGGGGGCCGCGAGCAGTACTTC.

This clone was counted once. As DNA, the CDR3 is TGTGCCAGCAGCCTACGGACTAGCGGGAGGGCCGCGACAGATACGCAGTATTTT. Its protein is CASSLRTSGRAATDTQYF. The rearrangement uses TRBV5-4 and TRBJ2-3; 15 nucleotides line up with TRBD2. CDR1 is SGHNT, CDR2 YYREEE, per germline (reference sequence). With 4 bases clipped from V and 3 bases from J, the junction kept 9 bases outside the gene matches. The CDR3 is made up of 18 amino acids.

The rearrangement links TRBV19 to TRBJ1-1; D unclear. The germline CDR1 and CDR2 sequences are LNHDA and SQIVND (reference sequence). V was cut by 3 bases and J by 2 bases, with 7 bases left in between. There are 13 residues in the CDR3. CDR3 nucleotides: TGTGCCAGTAGTATCGCGGCAAACACTGAAGCTTTCTTT. It yields the protein CASSIAANTEAFF.